This TCR beta chain was sequenced during a study of T-cell reconstitution after alpha-beta-depleted transplantation in children. As to this clonotype: Germline is not matched at one junction end, which may reflect a read error.

Unique molecular identifiers were built into the TCRbeta library. TCRdb reprocessed the PCR reads with MiXCR, giving one entry per CDR3 protein. The data show more than 250,000 distinct CDR3 sequences, with 9.9% seen just once and about a tenth held by the top ten. The CDR3 is 17 residues long. Germline CDR1 SGHDT, CDR2 YYEEEE. The source was PBMCs from the stem cell graft donor, collected from the stem cell graft. The TCR was taken from a human donor who donated a stem cell graft to a child with SCID. The chain couples TRBV5-6 to TRBJ2-5; maybe TRBD1 (5 bases). The CDR3 DNA follows: TGTGCCAGCAGTTTGGCAGCCCGGACACCCATTCAAGAGACCCAGTACTTC. Amino acid sequence: CASSLAARTPIQETQYF.